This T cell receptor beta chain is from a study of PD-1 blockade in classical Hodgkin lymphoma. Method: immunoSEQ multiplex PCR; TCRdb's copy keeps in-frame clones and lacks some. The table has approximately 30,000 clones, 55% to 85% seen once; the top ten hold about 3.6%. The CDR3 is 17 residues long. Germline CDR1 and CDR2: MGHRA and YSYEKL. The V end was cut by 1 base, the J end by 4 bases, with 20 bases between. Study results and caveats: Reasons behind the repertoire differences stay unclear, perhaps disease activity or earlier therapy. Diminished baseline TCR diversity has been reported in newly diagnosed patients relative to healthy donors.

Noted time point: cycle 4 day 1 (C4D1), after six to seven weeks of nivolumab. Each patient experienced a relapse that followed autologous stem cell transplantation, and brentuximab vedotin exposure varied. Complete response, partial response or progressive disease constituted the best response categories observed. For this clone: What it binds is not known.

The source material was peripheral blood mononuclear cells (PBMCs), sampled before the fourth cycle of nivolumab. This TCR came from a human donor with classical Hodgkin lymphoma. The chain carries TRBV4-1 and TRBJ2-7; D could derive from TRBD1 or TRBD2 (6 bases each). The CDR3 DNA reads TGCGCCAGCAGCCAAGCTGCGGCTATGGGGGGCTGGTACGAGCAGTACTTC. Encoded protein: CASSQAAAMGGWYEQYF.